Presented here are 12 T cell receptor beta chains from one specimen sequenced in a study of liver allograft versus peripheral blood T cells. Across the whole study: Comparisons were made between T cell receptor repertoires found in transplanted livers and those circulating in recipients' peripheral blood.

Each CDR3 protein gets one entry after TCRdb re-called the reads with MiXCR. The sample comprises 3,500 to 4,000 distinct CDR3 sequences, 13% to 15% of which are singletons, and over 9.5% rests with the top ten. The source of these receptors is a human patient who had a liver transplant. The graft donor may account for some of the T cells.

This clonotype has ten or more counts. CDR3 protein: CASSYSGVLTYEQYF. In DNA, the CDR3 is TGTGCCAGCAGTTACTCAGGGGTCCTAACCTACGAGCAGTACTTC. The chain recombines TRBV27 with TRBJ2-7, with a weak D call TRBD1 (6 bases). Trimming removed 4 bases at V and 2 bases at J, with 15 bases between. The CDR3 contains 15 residues. Germline values: CDR1 MNHEY, CDR2 SMNVEV (reference sequence).

The CDR3 nucleotides read TGCGCCAGCAGCTTGGAATGGGGAACTAACTACGAGCAGTACTTC. This sequence encodes CASSLEWGTNYEQYF. V usage is TRBV5-1 and J usage is TRBJ2-7; no clear D. The CDR3 spans 15 residues. Germline CDR1 and CDR2: SGHRS and YFSETQ. Between the trimmed V and J ends, which lost 0 bases and 3 bases, there was a span of 13 bases.

By proportion, this clonotype is medium-sized. The chain carries TRBV14 and TRBJ1-2; the D is unclear. The CDR3 runs to 16 residues. Per germline, CDR1 SGHDN and CDR2 FVKESK. Trimming removed 1 base from V and 8 bases from J, with 20 bases in between. CDR3 coding DNA: TGTGCCAGCAGCCAAGCCCTGACACCCCCGGAATCGGGCTACACCTTC. Translated: CASSQALTPPESGYTF.

This clonotype was detected only a few times. The CDR3 DNA is TGTGCCAGCAGCCCCCGAAGTTACACTGAAGCTTTCTTT. Protein: CASSPRSYTEAFF. The chain combines TRBV7-9 with TRBJ1-1; D uncertain. V shed 5 bases and J shed 3 bases, with 10 bases lying between them. CDR1 is SEHNR and CDR2 is FQNEAQ in the germline V gene (reference sequence). This CDR3 has 13 residues.

On this clonotype: It differs at one base from a far larger clone, so likely a read error. The rearrangement links TRBV6-2 or TRBV6-3 to TRBJ1-2; D uncertain. V dropped 6 bases and J dropped 4 bases, with 15 bases sitting between them. CDR3 length: 14 amino acids. Germline lookup yields CDR1 MNHEY and CDR2 SVGEGT. CDR3 coding DNA: TGTGCCAGCAGGGAGGCGGCCACTGTCTATGGCTACACCTTC. It is translated as CASREAATVYGYTF.

This clonotype is termed medium-sized. This sequence joins TRBV15 and TRBJ1-5; 8 nucleotides line up with TRBD1. This CDR3 contains 15 residues. With 3 bases clipped from V and 3 bases from J, the junction kept 4 bases outside the gene matches. Germline loops: CDR1 LNHNV, CDR2 YYDKDF (reference sequence). Here the CDR3 DNA reads TGTGCCACCAGCAGCGACAGGGGCAACAATCAGCCCCAGCATTTT. Its translation is CATSSDRGNNQPQHF.

This clonotype was seen only once. The junction differs from germline at one of its ends, possibly a read error. The chain links TRBV2 to TRBJ2-7; 12 nucleotides match TRBD2. Germline lookup yields CDR1 SNHLY and CDR2 FYNNEI. The CDR3 has 15 residues. CDR3 loop: CASRGLAGSSYEHYF. The CDR3 DNA is TGTGCCAGCAGGGGACTAGCGGGTTCCTCCTACGAGCATTACTTC.

This clonotype was detected a few times. The V call is TRBV11-2, the J call TRBJ1-1; D perhaps matches TRBD1 (5 bases). The CDR3 totals 15 residues. V lost 0 bases, J lost 3 bases, and 11 bases lay in between. Germline assignment: CDR1 SGHAT and CDR2 FQNNGV. The CDR3 DNA is TGTGCCAGCAGCTTAGATGTGGGGGGTGACACTGAAGCTTTCTTT. Amino acids: CASSLDVGGDTEAFF.

Sample share makes this clonotype medium-sized. The V and J genes are TRBV28 and TRBJ2-6; no clear D gene. Trimming shortened V by 4 bases and J by 0 bases, and 16 bases separated the two germline ends. The CDR3 is made up of 18 amino acids. Germline CDR1 reads MDHEN; CDR2 reads SYDVKM. The CDR3 reads CASSSPSGVRSGANVLTF. CDR3 bases: TGTGCCAGCAGTTCACCTTCAGGAGTCCGCTCTGGGGCCAACGTCCTGACTTTC.

This clonotype was counted a few times. V is TRBV7-9 and J is TRBJ1-1; D is ambiguous. The germline V gene has CDR1 SEHNR and CDR2 FQNEAQ (reference sequence). The length of the CDR3 is 15 residues. V was trimmed by 1 base and J by 3 bases, leaving 12 bases between them. The CDR3 region has the DNA TGTGCCAGCAGCTTAGGGGTGGGTGCTGACACTGAAGCTTTCTTT. Residues: CASSLGVGADTEAFF. Drawing the rest from reference TRBV7-9 and TRBJ1-1, the complete variable domain is DTGVSQNPRHKITKRGQNVTFRCDPISEHNRLYWYRQTLGQGPEFLTYFQNEAQLEKSRLLSDRFSAERPKGSFSTLEIQRTEQGDSAMYLCASSLGVGADTEAFFGQGTRLTVV.

With respect to this clonotype: A much larger clone is a single base away; this may be a read error. This chain links TRBV28 with TRBJ2-7; D gene ambiguous. Near its end, the DNA agrees better with TRBJ2-1, so the J call may be wrong. The CDR3 extends over 12 amino acids. Germline CDR1 and CDR2: MDHEN and SYDVKM. The CDR3 is CASSSSIYEQFF. CDR3 coding DNA: TGTGCCAGCAGTTCCTCGATCTACGAGCAGTTCTTC.

This clonotype was picked up many times. The chain is built from TRBV9 and TRBJ1-2; D uncertain. Trimming removed 3 bases from V and 4 bases from J, with 13 bases in between. This CDR3 is 14 amino acids long. Germline assignment: CDR1 SGDLS and CDR2 YYNGEE. The CDR3 spells CASSATDISYGYTF. CDR3 in DNA: TGTGCCAGCAGCGCTACCGACATATCCTATGGCTACACCTTC.